This T cell receptor beta chain was captured in a study of technical replicates of blood from a handful of donors. Data came from immunoSEQ multiplex PCR; TCRdb stores just in-frame clones and leaves some out. This sample yields 75,000 to 90,000 clones, of which 85% to 95% are seen a single time; approximately 0.35% belongs to the top ten. V shed 5 bases and J 0 bases; nucleotides not matched to a gene: 10. The CDR3 runs to 16 residues. Germline CDR1 and CDR2: SGHDT and YYEEEE. The rearrangement joins TRBV5-6 to TRBJ1-1; 7 positions match TRBD1. Input material: T cells isolated from PBMCs. This TCR came from a human donor in good health. The CDR3 DNA is TGTGCCAGCAGAACCCTAGCAGGGGGTGTGAACACTGAAGCTTTCTTT. It is translated as CASRTLAGGVNTEAFF. The whole variable domain, remainder taken from reference TRBV5-6 and TRBJ1-1, is DAGVTQSPTHLIKTRGQQVTLRCSPKSGHDTVSWYQQALGQGPQFIFQYYEEEERQRGNFPDRFSGHQFPNYSSELNVNALLLGDSALYLCASRTLAGGVNTEAFFGQGTRLTVV.